A single sample is the source of the 10 T cell receptor beta chains below, sequenced in a study of cytomegalovirus exposure and HLA in healthy donors. The PCR used 60 Vbeta and 13 Jbeta primers. Assay: immunoSEQ multiplex PCR; the TCRdb copy retains only in-frame clones and omits some. Seen here are approximately 150,000 clones, roughly 79% observed once, and the top ten hold approximately 9.7%. The sample was PBMCs. Every receptor here comes from an older woman in good health and CMV-seropositive.

This chain joins TRBV9 and TRBJ2-1, with 11 bases fitting TRBD1. This CDR3 has 15 amino acids. Trimming cost V 4 bases and J 8 bases; bases outside gene matches: 8. CDR1 and CDR2 (germline): SGDLS, YYNGEE. Here the CDR3 reads CASSFGQGAWDEQFF. The CDR3 nucleotides are TGTGCCAGCAGCTTCGGACAGGGGGCTTGGGATGAGCAGTTCTTC. Filled out from reference TRBV9 and TRBJ2-1, the complete variable domain reads DSGVTQTPKHLITATGQRVTLRCSPRSGDLSVYWYQQSLDQGLQFLIQYYNGEERAKGNILERFSAQQFPDLHSELNLSSLELGDSALYFCASSFGQGAWDEQFFGPGTRLTVL.

The rearrangement joins TRBV7-6 to TRBJ2-3, with 8 bases identical to TRBD2. Per germline, CDR1 SGHVS and CDR2 FNYEAQ. This CDR3 contains 16 residues. With V trimmed by 1 base and J by 0 bases, 3 bases remained unmatched. CDR3 loop: CASSLGAGASTDTQYF. CDR3 DNA: TGTGCCAGCAGCTTAGGAGCGGGAGCTAGCACAGATACGCAGTATTTT. The variable domain in full, completed from reference TRBV7-6 and TRBJ2-3, reads GAGVSQSPRYKVTKRGQDVALRCDPISGHVSLYWYRQALGQGPEFLTYFNYEAQQDKSGLPNDRFSAERPEGSISTLTIQRTEQRDSAMYRCASSLGAGASTDTQYFGPGTRLTVL.

J is TRBJ1-2 and V is TRBV11-2; 9 bases match TRBD1. The ends lost 5 bases at V and 8 bases at J; junction bases unmatched: 6. This CDR3 region has 13 residues. CDR1 and CDR2 (germline): SGHAT, FQNNGV. In DNA form, the CDR3 reads TGTGCCAGCAGCCCAGACAGGGGGGGCGGCTACACCTTC. It encodes CASSPDRGGGYTF.

On this clone: One end of the junction fails to match germline, which may point to a read error. The CDR3 region has the DNA TGTGCTAGCAGCTCGGGACTAGCGGGAGGAGAGACCCAGTACTTC. Translated: CASSSGLAGGETQYF. The chain uses TRBV7-7 and TRBJ2-5, with 15 bases aligning to TRBD2. There are 15 residues in the CDR3. CDR1 and CDR2 from the germline V gene are SSHAT and FNYEAQ (reference sequence).

This clone was observed a handful of times. The chain recombines TRBV28 with TRBJ1-5; TRBD1 is a possible D gene (5 bases). The CDR3 length is 18 residues. Trimming stripped 3 bases from V and 4 bases from J, with 22 bases between. Germline V lookup: CDR1 MDHEN, CDR2 SYDVKM. For the CDR3, the DNA is TGTGCCAGCAGTTTTTTTTCGTTGAGACAGCTTATGAATCAGCCCCAGCATTTT. Protein product: CASSFFSLRQLMNQPQHF.

The chain employs TRBV18 and TRBJ1-2; weak D call: TRBD1 (6 bases). CDR3 length equals 15 residues. V gave up 3 bases and J gave up 7 bases, with 18 bases separating them. Germline assignment: CDR1 KGHSH and CDR2 LQKENI. CDR3 region: CASSPTIVRGFGYTF. CDR3 DNA sequence: TGTGCCAGCTCACCGACCATCGTCAGGGGTTTTGGCTACACCTTC.

This clone appeared a few times. The chain recombines TRBV6-1 with TRBJ1-5; 9 nucleotides match TRBD1. CDR3 length: 17 amino acids. V shed 1 base, J shed 5 bases, and the junction held 9 bases outside the gene matches. Per germline, CDR1 MNHNS and CDR2 SASEGT. The CDR3: CASSEEVRDRVDQPQHF. CDR3 in DNA: TGTGCCAGCAGTGAAGAAGTCCGGGACAGGGTGGATCAGCCCCAGCATTTT.

This clone was seen a handful of times. V is TRBV19 and J is TRBJ2-1; 7 bases agree with TRBD1. Germline V lookup: CDR1 LNHDA, CDR2 SQIVND (reference sequence). This CDR3 contains 14 residues. The trim removed 4 bases at V and 5 bases at J, leaving 5 bases unmatched. The CDR3 region has the DNA TGTGCCAGTAGTACGAGACAGGGTAACAATGAGCAGTTCTTC. Protein product: CASSTRQGNNEQFF.

Note on this clone: A read error is the likely source, as a far larger clone sits one nucleotide away. J is TRBJ1-2 and V is TRBV4-3; 7 bases fit TRBD1. The CDR3 sequence is 16 residues long. Germline CDR1 reads LGHNA; CDR2 reads YSLEER. The CDR3 here is CAGSQEPAGGSYGYTF. CDR3 sequence (DNA): TGCGCCGGCAGCCAAGAACCGGCAGGGGGGAGCTATGGCTACACCTTC.

V and J are TRBV7-8 and TRBJ2-5, with 8 bases lining up with TRBD1. The junction had 4 bases not matched to a gene; V was cut back by 5 bases and J by 2 bases. The V gene's germline CDR1 is SGHVS and CDR2 FQNEAQ. The CDR3 length is 14 residues. The CDR3 sequence: CASSQRTGQETQYF. The CDR3 region has the DNA TGTGCCAGCAGCCAAAGGACAGGGCAAGAGACCCAGTACTTC.